The 22 T cell receptor beta chains below all came from one sample that was sequenced in a study of blood T cell repertoires in COVID-19. Profiling relied on immunoSEQ multiplex PCR, and the TCRdb table lists in-frame clones only, not all of them. This sample has around 72,000 clones; 70% to 90% occur once, and the top ten carry about 20%. Sequences were obtained from peripheral blood. The source of these receptors is an elderly woman with acute or convalescent COVID-19.

The genes are TRBV19 and TRBJ2-7; D possibly corresponds to TRBD2 (5 bases). V lost 6 bases, J lost 6 bases, and 18 bases lay in between. From germline, CDR1 is LNHDA and CDR2 SQIVND (reference sequence). The CDR3 consists of 14 residues. CDR3 residues: CASRIEGGQAEQYF. The CDR3 bases are TGTGCCAGTAGAATCGAGGGTGGGCAGGCCGAGCAGTACTTC.

This chain joins TRBV30 and TRBJ2-7; D gene uncertain. Germline values: CDR1 GTSNPN, CDR2 SVGIG (reference sequence). V lost 2 bases to trimming and J lost 1 base, with 6 bases between them. The CDR3 totals 12 residues. This CDR3 reads CAWSPLSYEQYF. CDR3 DNA: TGTGCCTGGAGTCCCCTTTCCTACGAGCAGTACTTC.

V is TRBV5-6 and J is TRBJ1-5; 9 bases are shared with TRBD1. Germline loops: CDR1 SGHDT, CDR2 YYEEEE. V trimming: 0 bases; J trimming: 0 bases; junction bases outside the gene matches: 1. The CDR3 is made up of 16 amino acids. The CDR3 nucleotides are TGTGCCAGCAGCTTGGGGGGACAGGGTAGCAATCAGCCCCAGCATTTT. As protein: CASSLGGQGSNQPQHF.

The chain links TRBV10-2 to TRBJ2-1, with D perhaps TRBD2 (5 bases). CDR1 WSHSY and CDR2 SAAADI come from the germline V gene. Trimming took off 6 bases at V and 6 bases at J, with 12 bases between the two ends. The CDR3 extends over 13 amino acids. This CDR3 reads CASRLTRVNEQFF. CDR3 bases: TGCGCCAGCAGACTTACTAGAGTCAATGAGCAGTTCTTC.

CDR3 protein: CASSIRSGQSSYEQYF. In nucleotides, the CDR3 is TGTGCCAGTAGTATTCGGAGCGGACAGAGCTCCTACGAGCAGTACTTC. The J gene is TRBJ2-7, the V gene TRBV19, with D possibly TRBD1 on 6 matching bases. The CDR3 covers 16 residues. V was trimmed by 3 bases and J by 0 bases, leaving 15 bases between them. Germline V lookup: CDR1 LNHDA, CDR2 SQIVND (reference sequence).

The chain joins TRBV13 to TRBJ1-5; no clear D. V shed 0 bases and J shed 3 bases, with 6 bases lying between them. The CDR3 totals 14 residues. The V gene's germline CDR1 is PRHDT and CDR2 FYEKMQ (reference sequence). This CDR3 reads CASSLGQDNQPQHF. CDR3 nucleotides: TGTGCCAGCAGCTTAGGCCAGGACAATCAGCCCCAGCATTTT.

Comment on this clone: The same CDR3 arises from other DNA sequences in this sample as well. This rearrangement joins TRBV3-1 (or the pseudogene TRBV3-2) to TRBJ1-5; D is ambiguous. The V gene's germline CDR1 is LGHDT and CDR2 YNNKEL (reference sequence). The CDR3 covers 14 residues. Trimming took 1 base from V and 1 from J, leaving 5 bases between them. The CDR3 spells CASSQAGSNQPQHF. DNA for the CDR3: TGTGCCAGCAGCCAAGCAGGCAGCAATCAGCCCCAGCATTTT.

V and J are TRBV5-1 and TRBJ2-1, with 10 bases that match TRBD2. Germline CDR1 and CDR2: SGHRS and YFSETQ. This CDR3 comprises 14 residues. V lost 5 bases and J lost 4; bases outside the gene matches: 3. In DNA form, the CDR3 reads TGCGCCAGCAGTCTAGCGGGGGTTTACAATGAGCAGTTCTTC. This gives the protein CASSLAGVYNEQFF.

This sequence joins TRBV10-3 and TRBJ1-2; 10 nucleotides agree with TRBD1. The V segment lost 4 bases and the J segment 5 bases; nucleotides outside the gene matches: 10. The V gene's germline CDR1 is ENHRY and CDR2 SYGVKD. CDR3 length equals 16 residues. This CDR3 reads CAISGGGQGFRYGYTF. The CDR3 DNA follows: TGTGCCATCAGTGGAGGGGGACAGGGGTTTCGGTATGGCTACACCTTC.

The chain employs TRBV27 and TRBJ2-6; 10 bases line up with TRBD1. This CDR3 is built from 17 residues. CDR1 and CDR2 (germline): MNHEY, SMNVEV (reference sequence). With 6 bases clipped from V and 3 bases from J, the junction kept 8 bases outside the gene matches. Here the CDR3 DNA reads TGTGCCAGCAGCCCTAGACAGGGGGCGCGTGGGGCCAACGTCCTGACTTTC. The encoded protein is CASSPRQGARGANVLTF.

The chain joins TRBV20-1 to TRBJ1-1; TRBD1 agrees at 7 bases. Trimming cost V 6 bases and J 4 bases; bases outside gene matches: 2. This CDR3 comprises 11 residues. Germline values: CDR1 DFQATT, CDR2 SNEGSKA (reference sequence). The CDR3 sequence: CSARQGTEAFF. The CDR3 bases are TGCAGTGCCAGACAGGGCACTGAAGCTTTCTTT.

This clone was recorded once. The chain links TRBV27 to TRBJ2-3, with 8 bases fitting TRBD2. V dropped 8 bases and J dropped 0; count of bases not matched to a gene: 13. This CDR3 region has 17 residues. Germline values: CDR1 MNHEY, CDR2 SMNVEV (reference sequence). Written as DNA, the CDR3 is TGTGCCAGCCGCCATACTACTAGCGGACCTAGCACAGATACGCAGTATTTT. Its translation: CASRHTTSGPSTDTQYF.

The rearrangement uses TRBV7-3 and TRBJ2-2; the D gene is possibly TRBD2 (6 bases). Germline lookup yields CDR1 SGHTA and CDR2 FQGTGA. V was cut by 5 bases and J by 4 bases, with 11 bases left in between. This CDR3 is 14 amino acids long. This chain's CDR3 is CASSPVGSTGELFF. The CDR3 coding sequence is TGTGCCAGCAGCCCCGTCGGGAGCACCGGGGAGCTGTTTTTT.

The sample holds a few counts of this clone. The chain has TRBV2 and TRBJ2-4, with TRBD1 matching 7 bases. The CDR3 runs to 16 residues. Trimming took 2 bases from V and 1 from J; bases not matched to a gene: 5. Germline lookup yields CDR1 SNHLY and CDR2 FYNNEI. CDR3 bases: TGTGCCAGCAGTGAATGGGACAGCCTTGCCAAAAACATTCAGTACTTC. Its protein product is CASSEWDSLAKNIQYF.

In its sample, this clone was seen once. The chain has TRBV27 and TRBJ1-1, with TRBD1 identical over 8 bases. The germline CDR1 and CDR2 sequences are MNHEY and SMNVEV (reference sequence). The CDR3 runs to 14 residues. Trimming at V came to 5 bases and at J to 5 bases, leaving 7 bases not matched to a gene. CDR3: CASSPWTGRTEAFF. CDR3 nucleotides: TGTGCCAGCAGTCCCTGGACAGGGAGAACTGAAGCTTTCTTT.

The table lists this clone with a count of one. J is TRBJ1-1 and V is TRBV6-5, with D unresolved. CDR3 length: 11 amino acids. Germline-derived CDR1 and CDR2 are MNHEY and SVGAGI. Deletions cut 2 bases from V and 6 bases from J, with 4 bases between. DNA of the CDR3: TGTGCCAGCAGTTACGGGCCTGAAGCTTTCTTT. This translates into CASSYGPEAFF.

This rearrangement joins TRBV4-2 to TRBJ2-3, with D hard to call. Germline CDR1 reads LGHNA; CDR2 reads YNFKEQ. This CDR3 region has 15 residues. The germline V and J ends were trimmed by 4 bases and 4 bases, with 15 bases remaining between them. The CDR3 DNA reads as TGTGCCAGCAGCCCTACGATGATATCCCCAGATACGCAGTATTTT. It translates to CASSPTMISPDTQYF.

This clone was found once. This chain connects TRBV6-5 to TRBJ1-5, with D hard to call. CDR3 length equals 14 residues. V gave up 2 bases and J gave up 1 base, with 6 bases separating them. Germline loops: CDR1 MNHEY, CDR2 SVGAGI. The CDR3 protein is CASSYTDSNQPQHF. For the CDR3, the DNA is TGTGCCAGCAGTTACACAGACAGCAATCAGCCCCAGCATTTT.

The V call is TRBV29-1, the J call TRBJ1-1, with 7 bases identical to TRBD1. V shed 4 bases, J shed 0 bases, and the junction held 2 bases outside the gene matches. Germline V CDR1 and CDR2: SQVTM, ANQGSEA. The CDR3 is made up of 13 amino acids. The CDR3 protein is CSVGTGLNTEAFF. The CDR3 region has the DNA TGCAGCGTTGGGACAGGCCTGAACACTGAAGCTTTCTTT.

V and J are TRBV30 and TRBJ1-4; 10 bases are shared with TRBD1. V shed 3 bases and J 0 bases; nucleotides not matched to a gene: 10. CDR1 GTSNPN and CDR2 SVGIG come from the germline V gene (reference sequence). The length of the CDR3 is 18 residues. The CDR3: CAWRGTGVQRSTNEKLFF. Written as DNA, the CDR3 is TGTGCCTGGAGAGGGACAGGGGTTCAGAGATCAACTAATGAAAAACTGTTTTTT.

This clone is medium-sized (0.01 to 0.1%) by share. The chain links TRBV19 to TRBJ1-1; no firm D call. CDR1 is LNHDA, CDR2 SQIVND, per germline (reference sequence). The CDR3 is 14 amino acids. V was clipped by 0 bases and J by 5 bases, with 10 bases between them. DNA for the CDR3: TGTGCCAGTAGTATAGACAGTTATGCAACTGAAGCTTTCTTT. It specifies CASSIDSYATEAFF. The full variable domain, rest sourced from reference TRBV19 and TRBJ1-1, is DGGITQSPKYLFRKEGQNVTLSCEQNLNHDAMYWYRQDPGQGLRLIYYSQIVNDFQKGDIAEGYSVSREKKESFPLTVTSAQKNPTAFYLCASSIDSYATEAFFGQGTRLTVV.

The V call is TRBV5-1, the J call TRBJ2-3, with 8 bases that match TRBD2. V lost 4 bases to trimming and J lost 5 bases; unmatched junction nucleotides: 6. The length of the CDR3 is 14 residues. Germline CDR1 and CDR2: SGHRS and YFSETQ. In DNA form, the CDR3 reads TGCGCCAGCAGCGACAGCGGGAGATTAGATACGCAGTATTTT. Translation: CASSDSGRLDTQYF.